The clone carrying this TCR beta chain was detected ten times or more. This sample stems from a study of T-cell reconstitution after alpha-beta-depleted transplantation in children. The TCRbeta library incorporated unique molecular identifiers. TCRdb used MiXCR to reprocess the PCR reads, holding one entry per CDR3 protein. The sample includes a few hundred thousand distinct CDR3 sequences, about 8.8% of them seen just once. With 4 bases removed from V and 9 bases from J, the gap between germline ends came to 7 bases. This CDR3 has 11 residues. Germline lookup yields CDR1 SGHRS and CDR2 YFSETQ. The genes are TRBV5-1 and TRBJ2-2; D possibly corresponds to TRBD1 (5 bases). The sample in question was PBMCs from the stem cell graft donor, obtained from the stem cell graft. This clonotype was sampled from a human donor who donated a stem cell graft to a child with SCID. CDR3 amino acids: CASSPDRELFF. The CDR3 DNA follows: TGCGCCAGCAGCCCGGACAGGGAGCTGTTTTTT.